Given below is one T cell receptor (beta chain) in context. Antigen specificity is unknown. V gave up 4 bases and J gave up 5 bases, with 12 bases separating them. The CDR3 has 14 amino acids. Germline assignment: CDR1 MNHEY and CDR2 SMNVEV (reference sequence). The sample belongs to a study of shared clonotypes between healthy human individuals. Study-level results: In contrast to clonotypes shared by all four donors, non-shared clonotypes had lower generation probabilities. A limitation of the genetic and exposure-history diversity represented arose from few donors.

Partitioning of CD4+ cells yielded a CD45RA+ naive subset and a CD45RA-negative memory subset. The data were produced by immunoSEQ multiplex PCR, yet TCRdb's version contains in-frame clones alone and is incomplete. Of roughly 1,500,000 clones in the sample, around 98% were seen once. The receptor was derived from a man younger than 45 in good health. The rearrangement uses TRBV27 and TRBJ2-1; perhaps TRBD2 as D (5 bases). Sequenced material: naive CD4+ T cells sorted from blood. The subset denotes: CD45RA+ positively selected. The DNA of the CDR3 is TGTGCCAGCAGTTCCCTACTAGAGAACAATGAGCAGTTCTTC. This codes for CASSSLLENNEQFF.